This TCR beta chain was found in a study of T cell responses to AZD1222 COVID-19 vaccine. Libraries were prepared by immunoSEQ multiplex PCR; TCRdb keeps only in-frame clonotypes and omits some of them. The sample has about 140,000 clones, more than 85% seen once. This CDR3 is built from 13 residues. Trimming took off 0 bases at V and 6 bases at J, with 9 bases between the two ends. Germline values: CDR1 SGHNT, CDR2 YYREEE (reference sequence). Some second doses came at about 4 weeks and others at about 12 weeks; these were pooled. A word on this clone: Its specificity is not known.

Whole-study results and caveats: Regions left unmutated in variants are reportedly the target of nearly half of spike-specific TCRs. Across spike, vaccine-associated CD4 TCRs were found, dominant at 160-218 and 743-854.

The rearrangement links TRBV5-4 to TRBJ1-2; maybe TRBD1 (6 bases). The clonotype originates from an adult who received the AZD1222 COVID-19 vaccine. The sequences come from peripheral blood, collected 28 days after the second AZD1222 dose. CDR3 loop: CASSLDREDGYTF. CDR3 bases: TGTGCCAGCAGCTTGGACAGGGAGGATGGCTACACCTTC.